The rows below give T cell receptor beta chains drawn from one sample of a study of T cell changes during pregnancy in multiple sclerosis. The protocol was immunoSEQ multiplex PCR, while the TCRdb copy is restricted to in-frame clones and leaves out a portion. The top ten hold 1% to 1.5% of the sample, which has 48,000 or so clones, just over 85% seen once. This specimen consisted of CD4+ T cells from peripheral blood mononuclear cells, obtained in the second trimester of pregnancy. Every receptor here comes from a female donor with multiple sclerosis, enrolled in a pregnancy study. The CDR3 runs from the conserved cysteine through the conserved F or W. D genes are given only for firm matches. For some rows the clone size is stated as once, few or many, or as a class when expanded; others skip it.

. TRBJ1-1 TRBV7-3 . CASSLKRTEAFF TGTGCCAGCAGCTTAAAGAGGACTGAAGCTTTCTTT
TRBD2 TRBJ2-7 TRBV18 once CASSPRTSGFSSYEQYF TGTGCCAGCTCACCACGGACTAGCGGGTTTTCCTCCTACGAGCAGTACTTC
. TRBJ1-1 TRBV5-1 once CASSFSTGSPEAFF TGCGCCAGCAGCTTTTCAACAGGGTCCCCTGAAGCTTTCTTT
TRBD1 TRBJ2-1 TRBV5-1 . CASSLGTGGLEQFF TGCGCCAGCAGCTTGGGGACAGGGGGCCTTGAGCAGTTCTTC
. TRBJ2-3 TRBV6-6 . CASSYQGSDTQYF TGTGCCAGCAGTTACCAGGGATCAGATACGCAGTATTTT
TRBD1 TRBJ2-4 TRBV2 . CASSEARSGQTSKNIQYF TGTGCCAGCAGTGAAGCGCGTTCGGGACAGACCTCCAAAAACATTCAGTACTTC
TRBD2 TRBJ2-5 TRBV29-1 . CSVEESSGSLVRETQYF TGCAGCGTTGAAGAGTCTAGCGGGAGTTTGGTACGAGAGACCCAGTACTTC
. TRBJ1-5 TRBV4-2 . CASSQDPGDSNQPQHF TGTGCCAGCAGCCAAGATCCGGGAGATAGCAATCAGCCCCAGCATTTT
. TRBJ2-2 TRBV6-6 . CASSYSNGGVGELFF TGTGCCAGCAGTTACTCGAACGGGGGAGTCGGGGAGCTGTTTTTT
. TRBJ1-1 TRBV5-4 . CASKPQVDTEAFF TGTGCCAGCAAACCCCAAGTAGACACTGAAGCTTTCTTT
. TRBJ2-7 TRBV11-2 . CASSFQGYEQYF TGTGCCAGCAGCTTTCAGGGGTACGAGCAGTACTTC
. TRBJ2-2 TRBV18 . CASSRTVGTGELFF TGTGCCAGCTCACGGACTGTGGGCACCGGGGAGCTGTTTTTT
TRBD2 TRBJ2-7 TRBV7-2 . CASSTGTSGRTVYEQYF TGTGCCAGCAGCACCGGGACTAGCGGGAGGACCGTCTACGAGCAGTACTTC
. TRBJ2-7 TRBV6-5 . CASSSAYEQYF TGTGCCAGCAGTTCTGCCTACGAGCAGTACTTC
. TRBJ1-2 TRBV7-3 . CASSLSREDGYTF TGTGCCAGCAGCTTATCCAGGGAGGATGGCTACACCTTC
. TRBJ2-7 TRBV28 . CASSPPTYEQYF TGTGCCAGCAGCCCCCCCACCTACGAGCAGTACTTC
TRBD1 TRBJ2-7 TRBV10-1 . CASSDGTGLDEQYF TGCGCCAGCAGTGACGGGACAGGGCTTGACGAGCAGTACTTC
TRBD2 TRBJ2-4 TRBV7-9 . CASSSVAGAGNIQYF TGTGCCAGCAGCTCAGTCGCGGGAGCAGGGAACATTCAGTACTTC
TRBD2 TRBJ2-3 TRBV2 once CASSRELAGAISTDTQYF TGTGCCAGCAGTCGTGAGCTAGCGGGGGCTATTAGCACAGATACGCAGTATTTT